This T cell receptor beta chain was recovered during a study of metastatic and nonmetastatic thyroid tumors. Study background: Repertoire comparisons spanned blood and tumor or nodule tissue from malignant and benign thyroid patients.

Regarding this clone: Its ends do not fully match the called genes, so a read error is possible.

Treatment of any kind had been given to no patient before thyroid surgery. Germline V gene lookup returns CDR1 SGHNT and CDR2 YENEEA. The CDR3 runs to 15 residues. TCRdb re-analyzed the PCR reads using MiXCR. The repertoire holds some 11,000 clones, with roughly 21% as singletons. The chain carries TRBV11-3 and TRBJ2-1; the D gene is possibly TRBD2 (5 bases). Sequenced: adjacent normal tissue. The receptor comes from a female donor with papillary thyroid cancer or a benign thyroid nodule (not recorded which). Some clones in this sample may be carry-over from other donors' samples. The CDR3 DNA follows: TGTGCCATCAGCTTAGATTCGGATATGGGAGATGAGCAGTTCTTC. The encoded protein is CAISLDSDMGDEQFF. The complete variable domain, with remaining parts taken from reference TRBV11-3 and TRBJ2-1, reads EAGVVQSPRYKIIEKKQPVAFWCNPISGHNTLYWYLQNLGQGPELLIRYENEEAVDDSQLPKDRFSAERLKGVDSTLKIQPAELGDSAVYLCAISLDSDMGDEQFFGPGTRLTVL.